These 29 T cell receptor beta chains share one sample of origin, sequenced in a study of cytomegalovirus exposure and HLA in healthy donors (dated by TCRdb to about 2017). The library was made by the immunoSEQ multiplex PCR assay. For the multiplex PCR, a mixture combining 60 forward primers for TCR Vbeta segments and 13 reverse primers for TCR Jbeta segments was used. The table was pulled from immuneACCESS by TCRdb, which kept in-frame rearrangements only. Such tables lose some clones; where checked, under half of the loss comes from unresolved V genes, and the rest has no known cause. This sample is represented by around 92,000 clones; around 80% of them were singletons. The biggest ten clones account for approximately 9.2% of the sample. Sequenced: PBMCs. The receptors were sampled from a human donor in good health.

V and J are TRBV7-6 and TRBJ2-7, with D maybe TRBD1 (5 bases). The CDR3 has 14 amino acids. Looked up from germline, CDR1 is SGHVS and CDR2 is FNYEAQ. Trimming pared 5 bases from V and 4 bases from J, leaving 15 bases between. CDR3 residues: CASSRTRVGYEQYF. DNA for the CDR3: TGTGCCAGCAGCCGAACCAGGGTGGGTTACGAGCAGTACTTC. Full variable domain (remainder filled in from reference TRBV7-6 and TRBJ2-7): GAGVSQSPRYKVTKRGQDVALRCDPISGHVSLYWYRQALGQGPEFLTYFNYEAQQDKSGLPNDRFSAERPEGSISTLTIQRTEQRDSAMYRCASSRTRVGYEQYFGPGTRLTVT.

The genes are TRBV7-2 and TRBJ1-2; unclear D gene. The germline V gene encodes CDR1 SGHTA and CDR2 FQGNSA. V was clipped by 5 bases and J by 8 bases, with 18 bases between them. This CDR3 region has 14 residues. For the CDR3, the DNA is TGTGCCAGCAGCCCCCACCTGCGGGCGGAAGGCTACACCTTC. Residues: CASSPHLRAEGYTF.

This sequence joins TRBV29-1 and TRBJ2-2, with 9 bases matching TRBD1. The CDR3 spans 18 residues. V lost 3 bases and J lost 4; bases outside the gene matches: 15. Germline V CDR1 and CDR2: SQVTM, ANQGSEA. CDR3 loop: CSVDKQGARGSGTGELFF. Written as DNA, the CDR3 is TGCAGCGTTGACAAACAGGGGGCGAGGGGATCGGGCACCGGGGAGCTGTTTTTT.

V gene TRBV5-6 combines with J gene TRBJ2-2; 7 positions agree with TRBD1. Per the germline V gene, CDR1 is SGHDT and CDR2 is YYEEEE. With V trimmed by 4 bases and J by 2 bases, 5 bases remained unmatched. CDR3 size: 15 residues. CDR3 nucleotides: TGTGCCAGCAGCGTACAGGGGATAAACACCGGGGAGCTGTTTTTT. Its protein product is CASSVQGINTGELFF.

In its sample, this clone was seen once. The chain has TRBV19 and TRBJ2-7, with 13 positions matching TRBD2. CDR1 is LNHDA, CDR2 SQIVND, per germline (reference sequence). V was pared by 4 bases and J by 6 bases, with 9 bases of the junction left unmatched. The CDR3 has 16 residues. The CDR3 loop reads CASSTTSGGAIGEQYF. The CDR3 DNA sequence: TGTGCCAGTAGTACAACTAGCGGGGGGGCCATTGGCGAGCAGTACTTC.

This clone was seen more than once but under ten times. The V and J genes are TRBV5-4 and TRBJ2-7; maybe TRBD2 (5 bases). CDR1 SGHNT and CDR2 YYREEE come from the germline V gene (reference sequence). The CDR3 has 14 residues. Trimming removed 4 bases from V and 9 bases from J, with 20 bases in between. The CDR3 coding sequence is TGTGCCAGCAGCCCGGACTTACGACCCGGATGGCAGTACTTC. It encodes CASSPDLRPGWQYF.

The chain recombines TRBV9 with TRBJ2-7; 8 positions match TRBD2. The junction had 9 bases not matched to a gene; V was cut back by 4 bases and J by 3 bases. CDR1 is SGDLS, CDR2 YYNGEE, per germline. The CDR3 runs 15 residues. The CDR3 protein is CASSPPGLGVYEQYF. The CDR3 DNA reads TGTGCCAGCAGCCCTCCGGGACTAGGAGTCTACGAGCAGTACTTC.

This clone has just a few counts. Here the CDR3 reads CASSSPFEQFF. The CDR3 nucleotides read TGTGCCAGCAGTTCCCCTTTTGAGCAGTTCTTC. The chain combines TRBV6-6 with TRBJ2-1; D is unresolved. The CDR3 runs to 11 residues. V was shortened by 4 bases and J by 9 bases, with 7 bases between the two germline ends. Germline values: CDR1 MNHNY, CDR2 SVGAGI (reference sequence).

The chain's CDR3 is CASSDGGEDGYTF. In nucleotides, the CDR3 is TGTGCCAGCAGCGATGGAGGCGAGGATGGCTACACCTTC. The gene calls are TRBV5-4 and TRBJ1-2; no firm D call. Germline lookup yields CDR1 SGHNT and CDR2 YYREEE (reference sequence). The length of the CDR3 is 13 residues. V lost 4 bases and J 6 bases, leaving 13 bases between the germline ends.

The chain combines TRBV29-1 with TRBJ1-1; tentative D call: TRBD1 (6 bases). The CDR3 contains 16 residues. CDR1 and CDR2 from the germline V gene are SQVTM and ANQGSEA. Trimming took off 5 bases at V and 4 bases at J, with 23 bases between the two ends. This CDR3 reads CSVSRRAGQGSTEAFF. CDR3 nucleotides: TGCAGCGTTTCAAGAAGGGCTGGGCAGGGGAGCACTGAAGCTTTCTTT.

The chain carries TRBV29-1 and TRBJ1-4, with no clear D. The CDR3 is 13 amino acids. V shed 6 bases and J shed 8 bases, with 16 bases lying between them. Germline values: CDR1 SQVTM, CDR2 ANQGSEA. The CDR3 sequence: CSVAGLRPEKLFF. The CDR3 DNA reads TGCAGCGTAGCCGGACTCCGGCCGGAAAAACTGTTTTTT.

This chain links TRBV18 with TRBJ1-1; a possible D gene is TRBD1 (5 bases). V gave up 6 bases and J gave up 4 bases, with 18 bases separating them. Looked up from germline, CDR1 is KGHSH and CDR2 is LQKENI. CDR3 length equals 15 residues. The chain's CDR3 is CASSLQGLGVTEAFF. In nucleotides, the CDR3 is TGTGCCAGCTCGCTGCAGGGTCTTGGAGTCACTGAAGCTTTCTTT.

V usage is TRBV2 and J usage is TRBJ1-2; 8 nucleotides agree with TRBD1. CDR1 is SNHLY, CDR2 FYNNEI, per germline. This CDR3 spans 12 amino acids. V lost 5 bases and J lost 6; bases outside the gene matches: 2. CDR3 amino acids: CASSTGGDGYTF. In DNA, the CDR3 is TGTGCCAGCAGTACAGGGGGAGATGGCTACACCTTC.

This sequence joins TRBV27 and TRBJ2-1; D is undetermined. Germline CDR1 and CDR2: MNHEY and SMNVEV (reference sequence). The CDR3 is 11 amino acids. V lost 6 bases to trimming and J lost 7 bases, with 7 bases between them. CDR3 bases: TGTGCCAGCAGACAACAAAATGAGCAGTTCTTC. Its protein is CASRQQNEQFF.

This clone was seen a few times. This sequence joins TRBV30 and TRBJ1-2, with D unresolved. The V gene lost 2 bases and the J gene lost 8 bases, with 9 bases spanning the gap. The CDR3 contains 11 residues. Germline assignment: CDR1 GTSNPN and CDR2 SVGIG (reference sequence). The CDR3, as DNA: TGTGCCTGGAGTTTCCACACCGGCTACACCTTC. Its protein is CAWSFHTGYTF.

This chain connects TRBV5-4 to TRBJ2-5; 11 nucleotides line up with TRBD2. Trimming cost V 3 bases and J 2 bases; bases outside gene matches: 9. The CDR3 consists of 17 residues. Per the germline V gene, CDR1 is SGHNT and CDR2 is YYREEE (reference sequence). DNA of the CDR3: TGTGCCAGCAGCTCGGACCGACTAGCGGGGAGGCAAGAGACCCAGTACTTC. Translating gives CASSSDRLAGRQETQYF.

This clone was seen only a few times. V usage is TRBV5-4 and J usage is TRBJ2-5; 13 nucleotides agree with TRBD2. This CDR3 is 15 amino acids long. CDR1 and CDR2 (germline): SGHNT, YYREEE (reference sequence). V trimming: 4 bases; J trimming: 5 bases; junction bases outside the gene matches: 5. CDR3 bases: TGTGCCAGCAGCCGAAGGACTAGCGGGAGCGAGACCCAGTACTTC. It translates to CASSRRTSGSETQYF. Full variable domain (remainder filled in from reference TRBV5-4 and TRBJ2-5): ETGVTQSPTHLIKTRGQQVTLRCSSQSGHNTVSWYQQALGQGPQFIFQYYREEENGRGNFPPRFSGLQFPNYSSELNVNALELDDSALYLCASSRRTSGSETQYFGPGTRLLVL.

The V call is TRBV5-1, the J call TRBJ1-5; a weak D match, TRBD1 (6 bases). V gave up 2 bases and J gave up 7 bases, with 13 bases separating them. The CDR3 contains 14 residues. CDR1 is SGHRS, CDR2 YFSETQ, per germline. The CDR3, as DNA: TGCGCCAGCAGCTTAGACAGGTCGGGGCAGCCCCAGCATTTT. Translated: CASSLDRSGQPQHF.

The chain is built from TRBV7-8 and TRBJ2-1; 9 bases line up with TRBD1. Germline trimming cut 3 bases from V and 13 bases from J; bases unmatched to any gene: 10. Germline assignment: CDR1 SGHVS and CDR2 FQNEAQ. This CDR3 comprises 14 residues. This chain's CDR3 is CASSFGTGFYRQFF. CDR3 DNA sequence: TGTGCCAGCAGCTTTGGGACAGGGTTTTACCGTCAGTTCTTC.

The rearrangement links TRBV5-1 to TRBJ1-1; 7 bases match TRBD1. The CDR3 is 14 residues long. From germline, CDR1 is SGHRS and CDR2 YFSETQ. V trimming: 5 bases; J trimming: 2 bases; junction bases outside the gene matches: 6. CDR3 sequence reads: CASRVGTANTEAFF. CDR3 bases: TGCGCCAGCAGGGTAGGGACAGCAAACACTGAAGCTTTCTTT.

CDR3 sequence (DNA): TGTGCCAGCAGTGAAAGTAGCGGAATAGATACGCAGTATTTT. It is translated as CASSESSGIDTQYF. The chain couples TRBV2 to TRBJ2-3; TRBD2 might be the D (6 bases). CDR3 size: 14 residues. V lost 2 bases and J lost 5, with 11 bases in between. Per the germline V gene, CDR1 is SNHLY and CDR2 is FYNNEI.

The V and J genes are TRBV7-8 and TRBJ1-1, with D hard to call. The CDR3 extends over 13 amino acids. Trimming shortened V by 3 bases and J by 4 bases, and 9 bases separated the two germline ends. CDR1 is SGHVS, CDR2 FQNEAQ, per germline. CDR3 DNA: TGTGCCAGCAGCTTGAGGCGGCCCACTGAAGCTTTCTTT. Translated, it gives CASSLRRPTEAFF.

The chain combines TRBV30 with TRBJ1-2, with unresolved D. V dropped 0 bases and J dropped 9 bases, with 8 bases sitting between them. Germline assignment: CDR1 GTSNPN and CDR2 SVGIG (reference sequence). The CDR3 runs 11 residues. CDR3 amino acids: CAWSVSGRYTF. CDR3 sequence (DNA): TGTGCCTGGAGTGTCAGCGGGCGCTACACCTTC.

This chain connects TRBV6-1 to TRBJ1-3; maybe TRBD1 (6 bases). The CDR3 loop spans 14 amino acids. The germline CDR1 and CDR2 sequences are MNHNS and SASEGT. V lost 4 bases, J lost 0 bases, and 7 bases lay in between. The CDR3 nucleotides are TGTGCCAGCAGTGGACAGGTCTCTGGAAACACCATATATTTT. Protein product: CASSGQVSGNTIYF.

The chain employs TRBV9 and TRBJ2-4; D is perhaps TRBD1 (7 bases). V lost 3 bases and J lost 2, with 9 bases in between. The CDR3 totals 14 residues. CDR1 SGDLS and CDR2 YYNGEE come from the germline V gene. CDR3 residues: CASSAGGSKNIQYF. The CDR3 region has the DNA TGTGCCAGCAGCGCAGGGGGGTCCAAAAACATTCAGTACTTC.

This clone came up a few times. CDR3 coding DNA: TGCGCCAGCAGCCAAGGGCACGGAGGGATGGCTCACGAGCAGTACTTC. Translation: CASSQGHGGMAHEQYF. The chain carries TRBV4-3 and TRBJ2-7, with a tentative D call TRBD2 (6 bases). Germline CDR1 is LGHNA and CDR2 is YSLEER. The V gene lost 1 base and the J gene lost 5 bases, with 18 bases spanning the gap. This CDR3 spans 16 amino acids.

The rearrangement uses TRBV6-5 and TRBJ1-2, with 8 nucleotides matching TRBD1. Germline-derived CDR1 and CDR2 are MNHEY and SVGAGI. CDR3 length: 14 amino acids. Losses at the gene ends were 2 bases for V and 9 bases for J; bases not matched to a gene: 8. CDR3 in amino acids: CASSYLQGAMSYTF. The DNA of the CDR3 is TGTGCCAGCAGTTACCTTCAGGGGGCGATGAGCTACACCTTC.

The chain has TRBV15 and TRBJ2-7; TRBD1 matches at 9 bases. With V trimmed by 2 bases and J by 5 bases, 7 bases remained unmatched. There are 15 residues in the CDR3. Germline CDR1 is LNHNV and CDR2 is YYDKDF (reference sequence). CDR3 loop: CATSRRGTGPNEQYF. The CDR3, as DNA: TGTGCCACCAGCAGACGCGGGACAGGGCCAAACGAGCAGTACTTC. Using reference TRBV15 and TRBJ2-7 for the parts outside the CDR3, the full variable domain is DAMVIQNPRYQVTQFGKPVTLSCSQTLNHNVMYWYQQKSSQAPKLLFHYYDKDFNNEADTPDNFQSRRPNTSFCFLDIRSPGLGDTAMYLCATSRRGTGPNEQYFGPGTRLTVT.

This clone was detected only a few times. CDR3 sequence (DNA): TGTGCCAGCAGCACAGGGCTGGGGTACGAGCAGTACTTC. This codes for CASSTGLGYEQYF. The rearrangement joins TRBV7-6 to TRBJ2-7; D is possibly TRBD1 (6 bases). The length of the CDR3 is 13 residues. In germline, CDR1 is SGHVS, CDR2 FNYEAQ. Trimming took 5 bases from V and 4 from J, leaving 12 bases between them.